Below are 10 T cell receptor beta chains sequenced from a single sample in a study of blood T cells in healthy people across ages. Through a sample-barcoded 5' primer and a J-beta primer mix, a second PCR was run for roughly 6 to 11 cycles. TCRdb re-analysed the 5' RACE reads in MiXCR, keeping a single row per CDR3 protein. The table has roughly 1,000,000 distinct CDR3 sequences, 25% seen once. These data also formed part of another study, on T cells of mothers and their children.

Sequenced sample: blood. The source of these receptors is a girl aged 2-15 years in good health.

The V and J genes are TRBV20-1 and TRBJ2-7, with a weak D call TRBD2 (6 bases). CDR1 is DFQATT and CDR2 is SNEGSKA in the germline V gene (reference sequence). Deletions cut 5 bases from V and 4 bases from J, with 21 bases between. The CDR3 is made up of 15 amino acids. CDR3 sequence: CSAWTSGRTGYEQYF. CDR3 DNA: TGCAGTGCTTGGACCTCGGGGAGGACTGGTTACGAGCAGTACTTC.

The chain combines TRBV6-6 with TRBJ1-3; D not resolved. Germline CDR1 and CDR2: MNHNY and SVGAGI (reference sequence). The CDR3 is made up of 13 amino acids. Deletions cut 0 bases from V and 4 bases from J, with 4 bases between. The CDR3 here is CASSYSKGNTIYF. CDR3 bases: TGTGCCAGCAGTTACTCCAAGGGAAACACCATATATTTT.

This clonotype was counted between two and nine times. This chain connects TRBV9 to TRBJ2-5; 7 bases map to TRBD2. The last part of the DNA fits TRBJ2-1 better; the J call may be wrong. Germline CDR1 and CDR2: SGDLS and YYNGEE. The CDR3 consists of 16 residues. CDR3 coding DNA: TGTGCCAGCAGCCCCCAGGGAGGGCGGGTGAACAATGAGCAGTTCTTC. Its protein is CASSPQGGRVNNEQFF.

This clonotype was seen a handful of times. This chain joins TRBV6-5 and TRBJ2-5; D remains ambiguous. In germline, CDR1 is MNHEY, CDR2 SVGAGI. This CDR3 has 16 amino acids. Trimming removed 2 bases from V and 0 bases from J, with 13 bases in between. CDR3 sequence: CASSYGWYPYQETQYF. The CDR3 DNA sequence: TGTGCCAGCAGTTACGGATGGTACCCTTACCAAGAGACCCAGTACTTC.

The rearrangement uses TRBV4-1 and TRBJ2-7; TRBD1 matches 8 bases. Losses at the gene ends were 7 bases for V and 5 bases for J; bases not matched to a gene: 25. CDR1 and CDR2 from the germline V gene are MGHRA and YSYEKL. This CDR3 has 19 amino acids. The DNA for the CDR3 is TGCGCCAGCAACTCAGAGCATAGGACAGGGCGCACTCTGTTGCACGAGCAGTACTTC. Translating it yields CASNSEHRTGRTLLHEQYF.

The rearrangement joins TRBV9 to TRBJ2-1; TRBD1 is a possible D gene (7 bases). Matching the DNA end better, TRBJ2-5 makes the J call doubtful. The CDR3 contains 13 residues. Germline V gene lookup returns CDR1 SGDLS and CDR2 YYNGEE. The CDR3 sequence is CASGGTDWETQYF. The CDR3 nucleotides read TGTGCCAGCGGCGGGACAGATTGGGAGACCCAGTACTTC.

This clonotype has a handful of counts. V and J are TRBV20-1 and TRBJ2-1; 7 nucleotides agree with TRBD1. CDR1 is DFQATT, CDR2 SNEGSKA, per germline (reference sequence). There are 14 residues in the CDR3. The CDR3, as DNA: TGCAGCTTGATACAGGGGCCCTCCTACAATGAGCAGTTCTTC. Its translation: CSLIQGPSYNEQFF.

The chain recombines TRBV11-2 with TRBJ2-5; D might be TRBD2 (6 bases). Trimming pared 4 bases from V and 0 bases from J, leaving 15 bases between. CDR1 SGHAT and CDR2 FQNNGV come from the germline V gene. The CDR3 sequence is 16 residues long. CDR3 DNA sequence: TGTGCCAGCAGCTCATGGGGGGAGGAGTACCAAGAGACCCAGTACTTC. Encoded protein: CASSSWGEEYQETQYF.

This clonotype showed up just a few times. The chain joins TRBV7-2 to TRBJ2-5; maybe TRBD1 (6 bases). The CDR3 covers 14 residues. CDR1 SGHTA and CDR2 FQGNSA come from the germline V gene. V was trimmed by 5 bases and J by 4 bases, leaving 14 bases between them. The CDR3 sequence is CASSLRGWSETQYF. In nucleotides, the CDR3 is TGTGCCAGCAGCCTCAGGGGTTGGTCAGAGACCCAGTACTTC. The full variable domain, with the rest looked up from reference TRBV7-2 and TRBJ2-5, is GAGVSQSPSNKVTEKGKDVELRCDPISGHTALYWYRQSLGQGLEFLIYFQGNSAPDKSGLPSDRFSAERTGGSVSTLTIQRTQQEDSAVYLCASSLRGWSETQYFGPGTRLLVL.

This clonotype has a handful of counts. The rearrangement joins TRBV15 to TRBJ2-1, with 10 bases that match TRBD1. Germline loops: CDR1 LNHNV, CDR2 YYDKDF (reference sequence). The CDR3 length is 13 residues. The trim removed 8 bases at V and 7 bases at J, leaving 5 bases unmatched. The CDR3 DNA follows: TGTGCCACCGCAGGACAGGGGGTGAATGAGCAGTTCTTC. It encodes CATAGQGVNEQFF.